This TCR beta chain originates from a study of T cell changes during pregnancy in multiple sclerosis. The assay was immunoSEQ multiplex PCR, and TCRdb's table has in-frame clones only and misses some. The sample lists roughly 51,000 clones, 94% occurring once. With 5 bases clipped from V and 5 bases from J, the junction kept 10 bases outside the gene matches. CDR3 length equals 15 residues. Germline loops: CDR1 SEHNR, CDR2 FQNEAQ (reference sequence). This sequence originates from a female donor with multiple sclerosis, enrolled in a pregnancy study. The chain links TRBV7-9 to TRBJ1-1, with 8 bases matching TRBD1. Sequenced material: CD8+ T cells from peripheral blood mononuclear cells, taken before pregnancy. The CDR3 sequence: CASSPKTGDGTEAFF. The CDR3 nucleotides are TGTGCCAGCAGCCCTAAGACAGGGGACGGGACTGAAGCTTTCTTT.